This note documents a single T cell receptor (beta chain) sequence. The antigen it recognizes is unknown. No quality values exist for individual bases; no much larger clone is one base distant. The run used an Illumina HiSeq 2000. TCR beta chain libraries were generated through multiplex PCR amplification. High-throughput sequencing was used to analyze the amplified TCR beta chain products. The public sequencing data were trimmed at Q25 with fastp and processed into clonotypes with MiXCR by TCRdb, which kept only in-frame beta chains. Every CDR3 protein is listed once, alongside the most common genes and DNA of its rows. In this sample the table shows some 83,000 distinct CDR3 sequences, 15% to 20% of which occur a single time. The top ten constitute less than 3% of the sample. V was cut back by 5 bases and J by 9 bases, leaving a gap of 8 bases between them. The CDR3 goes from the cysteine to the phenylalanine over 12 residues. Just the 36-base CDR3 DNA is kept, in frame starting at base 1. The germline V gene specifies MDHEN as CDR1 and SYDVKM as CDR2.

The axillary draining lymph nodes of breast cancer patients were the source of the lymph node samples. The data stem from a study of breast tumors, draining lymph nodes, adjacent tissues (dated by TCRdb to about 2016). Context from the whole study: Breast cancer patients provided tumor, adjacent nontumor tissue and axillary lymph nodes, and the study compared the TCR beta repertoires across these three sources. The study was designed to assess the relationships and possible T-cell exchange between tumor, surrounding tissue and draining lymph node repertoires in human breast cancer.

The full study reports these points: The similarity between tumor and nontumor tissue repertoires was significantly greater in luminal-like breast cancer than in basal-like breast cancer. Rather than being directly demonstrated, the conclusion that tumor T cells originate in lymph nodes was presented as consistent with a hypothesis. The data were considered consistent with the idea that most tumor T cells come from the lymph node and then expand in tumor tissue. Tumor T-cell repertoires showed less diversity than lymph node repertoires and more diversity than nontumor tissue repertoires, and tumor T-cell repertoires showed preferential V and J gene usage.

The rearranged chain carries TRBV28 and TRBJ1-6; the D gene identity is not certain. Material for sequencing was axillary lymph node tissue. The source of this sequence is a female donor with breast cancer. Some clones in this sample may be carry-over from other donors' samples. The DNA sequence is given as TGTGCCAGCAGTCTACCAGGTTCACCCCTCCACTTT. The encoded protein is CASSLPGSPLHF.